The rows below give T cell receptor beta chains drawn from one sample of a study of blood T cells in healthy people across ages. From the 5' RACE reads, TCRdb called clonotypes with MiXCR, one entry per CDR3 protein. Of around 800,000 distinct CDR3 sequences listed, about 46% are singletons. Sequencing was carried out using blood. These receptors came from a man of 80 years or more in good health. The CDR3 runs from the conserved cysteine through the conserved F or W.

TRBJ1-2 | TRBV2 | CASSVSQGISYGYTF
TRBJ2-1 | TRBV29-1 | CSVPTGGSHNEQFF
TRBJ2-1 | TRBV27 | CASSLGVGEQFF
TRBJ2-1 | TRBV12-3/TRBV12-4 | CASSLGRGAGSYNEQFF
TRBJ2-1 | TRBV29-1 | CSVVPGLAGNEQFF
TRBJ2-1 | TRBV9 | CASSVATGGWNEQFF
TRBJ2-2 | TRBV7-2 | CASSARGSHGELFF
TRBJ2-7 | TRBV30 | CAWSVGTSFYEQYF
TRBJ1-1 | TRBV10-3 | CAIRVEGPNTEAFF
TRBJ2-7 | TRBV9 | CASSATDGTYEQYF
TRBJ2-7 | TRBV6-5 | CASSYSNSLAAYEQYF
TRBJ1-2 | TRBV6-2/TRBV6-3 | CASSYSGRINYGYTF
TRBJ2-1 | TRBV5-6 | CASSFGSGRGNEQFF
TRBJ2-7 | TRBV27 | CASSYGRHSYEQYF
TRBJ1-2 | TRBV4-1 | CASSQDLTGAPLSRGYTF
TRBJ2-1 | TRBV29-1 | CSVVGEDSYNEQFF
TRBJ1-2 | TRBV6-4 | CASSDVGYGYTF
TRBJ2-5 | TRBV7-9 | CASSPSRSGETQYF
TRBJ2-4 | TRBV29-1 | CSALGTSGWDIQYF
TRBJ1-5 | TRBV20-1 | CSAPWGQRNQPQHF
TRBJ2-3 | TRBV14 | CASSRGGTDTQYF
TRBJ1-4 | TRBV3-1 | CASSQASQGVWDKKLFF
TRBJ2-1 | TRBV7-2 | CASSLVGGGHDEQFF
TRBJ1-6 | TRBV7-9 | CASSRLSSYNSPLHF
TRBJ2-7 | TRBV27 | CASSLSERNSYEQYF
TRBJ2-1 | TRBV6-7 | CARESVMPKNYNEQFF
TRBJ2-1 | TRBV20-1 | CSADRKPSYNEQFF
TRBJ2-5 | TRBV7-2 | CASSPDSRETQYF
TRBJ1-2 | TRBV7-9 | CASSLEDSFFYGYTF
TRBJ2-3 | TRBV28 | CASRPTGEVDTQYF
TRBJ2-7 | TRBV7-2 | CASSFPGYEQYF
TRBJ2-1 | TRBV9 | CASSVDDEQFF
TRBJ1-1 | TRBV27 | CASSQWGLNTEAFF
TRBJ2-6 | TRBV7-2 | CASSLSGEQVFSGANVLTF
- | TRBV9 | CASSVDPGLSYYEQYF
TRBJ2-1 | TRBV18 | CASSPPGDYNEQFF
TRBJ2-7 | TRBV29-1 | CSVGRGQTYEQYF
TRBJ2-5 | TRBV7-2 | CASSLVRSSGGETQYF
TRBJ2-3 | TRBV12-1 | CASSSFPGLAGTDTQYF
TRBJ2-1 | TRBV4-2 | CASNQRFGGDEQFF
TRBJ2-7 | TRBV28 | CASTRGRAYEQYF
TRBJ2-5 | TRBV7-2 | CASSLEPLGETQYF
TRBJ2-7 | TRBV9 | CASSVSSFFYEQYF
TRBJ1-3 | TRBV9 | CASSVRVTGNTIYF